The next 4 T cell receptor beta chains were all read from a single sample in a study of T cell repertoires in cytomegalovirus infection. MiXCR was run by TCRdb on the reads, yielding one entry per CDR3 protein. The sample has tens of thousands of distinct CDR3 sequences, 20% to 25% seen once. These receptors lack a known antigen. Sequencing was performed on CD8+ T cells from cultured PBMCs, taken from culture after CMV antigen stimulation. All receptors come from a human donor in good health (CMV status not recorded). Some clones in this sample may be carry-over from other donors' samples.

This clonotype was recorded a few times. J is TRBJ1-1 and V is TRBV11-1, with D unresolved. CDR1 and CDR2 from the germline V gene are SGHAT and FQDESV (reference sequence). The V and J ends lost 4 bases and 8 bases respectively, with 8 bases between them. The CDR3 is 11 residues long. CDR3 sequence (DNA): TGTGCCAGCAGCTCCCCGAGCGAAGCTTTCTTT. Translated: CASSSPSEAFF.

With regard to this clonotype: The junction departs from germline at one end; a sequencing error may be responsible. V and J are TRBV5-6 and TRBJ1-1; the D is unclear. The CDR3 covers 12 residues. Germline V gene sequence: CDR1 SGHDT, CDR2 YYEEEE. This chain's CDR3 is CASSLGGGEALF. The CDR3 DNA reads TGTGCCAGCAGCTTGGGGGGAGGTGAAGCTCTCTTT.

This clonotype showed up many times. V is TRBV27 and J is TRBJ2-7, with D uncertain. Trimming shortened V by 4 bases and J by 1 base, and 5 bases separated the two germline ends. The CDR3 is 12 amino acids. Germline assignment: CDR1 MNHEY and CDR2 SMNVEV (reference sequence). The CDR3 protein is CASSSSSYEQYF. CDR3 DNA sequence: TGTGCCAGCAGTTCCTCATCCTACGAGCAGTACTTC.

This clonotype was picked up a small number of times. The rearrangement joins TRBV12-3 or TRBV12-4 to TRBJ1-2; 10 bases fit TRBD1. The CDR3 covers 16 residues. V lost 7 bases, J lost 3 bases, and 11 bases stayed unmatched. Here the CDR3 reads CASTSRMGQGYYGYTF. In DNA form, the CDR3 reads TGTGCCAGCACCTCTCGAATGGGACAGGGGTACTATGGCTACACCTTC.